This TCR beta chain is drawn from a study of technical replicates of blood from a few donors. CDR3 length: 16 amino acids. V lost 2 bases, J lost 0 bases, and 8 bases lay in between. Germline loops: CDR1 MNHEY, CDR2 SVGAGI. Generated by immunoSEQ multiplex PCR, the TCRdb table keeps only in-frame clones and is missing some. The table includes under 95,000 clones, around 94% detected once. Source material: T cells isolated from PBMCs. This TCR was recovered from a human donor in good health. The chain joins TRBV6-5 to TRBJ2-6; D not certain. CDR3 region: CASSYLSSSGANVLTF. The CDR3 DNA is TGTGCCAGCAGTTACCTGTCGAGCTCTGGGGCCAACGTCCTGACTTTC.